This TCR beta chain was documented in a study of cytomegalovirus exposure and HLA in healthy donors. Study at large: HLA-typed donors were the source of about 85 million unique TCRs held in an early data release.

Study-wide points: A few chains tied to CMV proved CMV antigen-specific in vitro.

The PCR ran on 60 Vbeta and 13 Jbeta primers. Clones were sequenced by immunoSEQ multiplex PCR, and TCRdb holds only the in-frame ones, with some missing. The table lists 80,000 to 100,000 clones, roughly four fifths of them singletons, with about 5.5% in the top ten. There are a few counts of this clone. The antigen remains undetermined. V shed 5 bases, J shed 0 bases, and the junction held 10 bases outside the gene matches. The CDR3 has 18 amino acids. Germline-derived CDR1 and CDR2 are SEHNR and FQNEAQ (reference sequence). Sequencing was carried out using PBMCs. The genes are TRBV7-9 and TRBJ1-5; 10 nucleotides align to TRBD1. The TCR sequence derives from a man in his forties in good health and CMV-seropositive. The CDR3 nucleotides read TGTGCCAGCAGCAGAGGGACAGGGGAATTTTATAGCAATCAGCCCCAGCATTTT. It yields the protein CASSRGTGEFYSNQPQHF.